This is a list of T cell receptor beta chains from one sample in a study of OX40 agonist ivuxolimab in advanced cancers. Profiled with immunoSEQ multiplex PCR; TCRdb holds only in-frame clones, not every one. The table shows about 54,000 clones, with 70% to 90% occurring only once. Sequences were derived from CD4+ or CD8+ T cells sorted from blood, sampled in a trial of the OX40 agonist ivuxolimab. The receptors shown here come from an adult with an advanced solid tumor such as melanoma, head and neck, liver or kidney cancer. Each CDR3 is given with its conserved first and last residue. D genes are given only for firm matches. Rows may omit the clone size; those that give it use once, few, many or a size class.

TRBV30	TRBJ1-1	few	TRBD1	CAWSRDRATEAFF	TGTGCCTGGAGTAGGGACAGGGCGACTGAAGCTTTCTTT
TRBV11-2	TRBJ1-4	NA	NA	CASSPLRGRQGNEKLFF	TGTGCCAGCAGCCCCTTAAGGGGGAGGCAGGGGAATGAAAAACTGTTTTTT
TRBV5-4	TRBJ2-1	NA	NA	CASSPSGNRPYNEQFF	TGTGCCAGCAGTCCCAGCGGAAACCGGCCCTACAATGAGCAGTTCTTC
TRBV5-4	TRBJ1-3	NA	NA	CASSLVPQPNTIYF	TGTGCCAGCAGCTTGGTTCCTCAGCCAAACACCATATATTTT
TRBV5-6	TRBJ2-2	NA	NA	CASSLTPESYTGELFF	TGTGCCAGCAGCTTGACGCCCGAAAGTTACACCGGGGAGCTGTTTTTT
TRBV28	TRBJ2-7	NA	TRBD2	CASSLSGGRSNEQYF	TGTGCCAGCAGTTTATCCGGCGGGAGGTCAAACGAGCAGTACTTC
TRBV25-1	TRBJ2-7	NA	NA	CASTLDSYEQYF	TGTGCCAGCACCCTAGACAGCTACGAGCAGTACTTC
TRBV6-5	TRBJ2-7	NA	NA	CASQMGGLSYEQYF	TGTGCCAGCCAAATGGGGGGACTCTCCTACGAGCAGTACTTC
TRBV5-1	TRBJ1-1	NA	TRBD1	CASSYNRGQTEAFF	TGCGCCAGCAGCTATAACAGGGGGCAAACTGAAGCTTTCTTT
TRBV9	TRBJ2-7	NA	NA	CASSPGRGGSDYEQYF	TGTGCCAGCAGCCCAGGCAGGGGAGGATCGGACTACGAGCAGTACTTC
TRBV28	TRBJ2-7	NA	TRBD2	CASSLLGGTSSYEQYF	TGTGCCAGCAGTTTATTGGGGGGGACTAGCTCCTACGAGCAGTACTTC
TRBV5-6	TRBJ2-1	NA	NA	CASSPAGDTRSYNEQFF	TGTGCCAGCAGCCCCGCCGGGGATACCAGATCCTACAATGAGCAGTTCTTC
TRBV7-9	TRBJ1-2	once	NA	CASSLSTAGYTF	TGTGCCAGCAGCCTATCCACGGCTGGCTACACCTTC
TRBV19	TRBJ2-1	NA	TRBD1	CASRDRVRRGYNEQFF	TGTGCCAGTAGAGACAGGGTACGAAGAGGCTACAATGAGCAGTTCTTC
TRBV5-4	TRBJ1-2	NA	NA	CASSFSFGSRYTF	TGTGCCAGCAGCTTTTCTTTCGGCTCCCGCTACACCTTC
TRBV28	TRBJ2-5	once	NA	CASSLAPGQETQYF	TGTGCCAGCAGTTTAGCACCCGGACAAGAGACCCAGTACTTC
TRBV5-1	TRBJ1-6	NA	NA	CASSLEGVDNSPLHF	TGCGCCAGCAGCTTGGAAGGGGTCGATAATTCACCCCTCCACTTT
TRBV5-1	TRBJ1-1	NA	TRBD1	CASNLNTGGSAEAFF	TGCGCCAGCAACCTGAATACAGGGGGATCGGCTGAAGCTTTCTTT
TRBV28	TRBJ1-2	NA	NA	CASSLRMGNRQFSFGYTF	TGTGCCAGCAGCCTAAGGATGGGGAACAGACAGTTTAGTTTTGGCTACACCTTC
TRBV4-1	TRBJ1-2	NA	TRBD1	CASRPPGQGYGYTF	TGCGCCAGCAGGCCTCCGGGACAGGGCTATGGCTATACCTTC
TRBV27	TRBJ2-7	NA	NA	CASSLNFMGRAPSSYEQYF	TGTGCCAGCAGTTTAAATTTCATGGGAAGGGCACCTAGCTCCTACGAGCAGTACTTC
TRBV18	TRBJ2-1	NA	NA	CASSPQGQLLRNEQFF	TGTGCCAGCTCACCACAGGGCCAACTCCTCCGAAATGAGCAGTTCTTC
TRBV29-1	TRBJ2-7	NA	NA	CSVALGVYEQYF	TGCAGCGTTGCCCTAGGGGTCTACGAGCAGTACTTC
TRBV7-9	TRBJ1-1	once	TRBD1	CASSARQGSNTEAFF	TGTGCCAGCAGCGCCCGACAGGGCTCGAACACTGAAGCTTTCTTT
TRBV28	TRBJ2-1	NA	TRBD1	CASSPLRQGYNEQFF	TGTGCCAGCAGCCCCTTGAGACAGGGGTACAATGAGCAGTTCTTC
TRBV11-2	TRBJ1-1	NA	TRBD1	CASSLIRTGGRRNTEAFF	TGTGCCAGCAGCTTAATAAGAACAGGGGGTCGACGGAACACTGAAGCTTTCTTT
TRBV6-1	TRBJ2-3	NA	TRBD1	CASSEVQTGEADTQYF	TGTGCCAGCAGTGAAGTTCAGACAGGGGAAGCAGATACGCAGTATTTT
TRBV19	TRBJ2-1	NA	NA	CASSFLFSGEGNEQFF	TGTGCCAGTAGTTTCCTGTTCTCGGGAGAGGGCAATGAGCAGTTCTTC
TRBV6-1	TRBJ2-7	NA	TRBD1	CASASGGIEFHEQYF	TGTGCCAGTGCCTCAGGGGGCATTGAATTCCACGAGCAGTACTTC
TRBV11-2	TRBJ2-5	NA	NA	CASSLRGGETQYF	TGTGCCAGCAGCTTACGGGGTGGCGAGACCCAGTACTTC
TRBV6-1	TRBJ1-2	few	TRBD1	CAGTGSYGYTF	TGTGCCGGGACAGGTTCCTATGGCTACACCTTC
TRBV30	TRBJ1-1	NA	NA	CAWSGRGSTTEAFF	TGTGCCTGGAGTGGGAGGGGGTCAACCACTGAAGCTTTCTTT
TRBV5-1	TRBJ1-5	NA	NA	CASSLEPSNQPQHF	TGCGCCAGCAGCTTGGAACCTAGCAATCAGCCCCAGCATTTT
TRBV6-1	TRBJ2-7	NA	NA	CASSGGSGREQYF	TGTGCCAGCAGTGGGGGTTCAGGGCGAGAGCAGTACTTC
TRBV7-9	TRBJ2-2	few	NA	CASSLAARLGVHGELFF	TGTGCCAGCAGCTTAGCGGCCCGGTTGGGGGTTCACGGGGAGCTGTTTTTT
TRBV4-2	TRBJ1-1	NA	NA	CASSSGVRGTEAFF	TGTGCCAGCAGCTCAGGGGTTCGGGGCACTGAAGCTTTCTTT
TRBV9	TRBJ1-3	once	NA	CASSYQGSGNTIYF	TGTGCCAGCAGCTACCAGGGGTCTGGAAACACCATATATTTT
TRBV29-1	TRBJ2-7	NA	NA	CSTLSGKYEQYF	TGCAGCACCTTGTCGGGAAAGTACGAGCAGTACTTC
TRBV5-6	TRBJ2-1	few	TRBD2	CASSLGLAGDNEQFF	TGTGCCAGCAGCTTGGGACTAGCGGGGGACAATGAGCAGTTCTTC
TRBV28	TRBJ1-5	NA	NA	CLSANSNQPQHF	TGTCTTTCGGCCAATAGCAATCAGCCCCAGCATTTT
TRBV7-2	TRBJ1-1	NA	NA	CASSSFSESSEAFF	TGTGCCAGCAGCTCATTCAGCGAATCCTCTGAAGCTTTCTTT
TRBV11-1	TRBJ1-2	NA	NA	CASSSLRGDSSGYTF	TGTGCCAGCAGCTCCCTCCGAGGGGATTCGAGCGGCTACACCTTC
TRBV30	TRBJ1-3	NA	NA	CAWSVQAFSGNTIYF	TGTGCCTGGAGTGTCCAGGCTTTCTCTGGAAACACCATATATTTT
TRBV5-5	TRBJ1-1	once	NA	CASSLAGDTEAFF	TGTGCCAGCAGCTTGGCGGGAGACACTGAAGCTTTCTTT
TRBV4-2	TRBJ2-2	few	NA	CASSQARGGGTGELFF	TGTGCCAGCAGCCAAGCACGCGGAGGTGGGACCGGGGAGCTGTTTTTT
TRBV5-1	TRBJ2-1	once	TRBD2	CASSPNFGTSGIGEQFF	TGCGCCAGCAGCCCGAATTTCGGGACTAGCGGGATAGGTGAGCAGTTCTTC
TRBV5-4	TRBJ2-1	NA	NA	CATSRQESSYNEQFF	TGTGCCACCTCCCGCCAGGAGAGCTCCTACAATGAGCAGTTCTTC
TRBV19	TRBJ1-1	NA	NA	CARRADSLNTEAFF	TGTGCCAGAAGGGCAGACAGCCTGAACACTGAAGCTTTCTTT
TRBV16	TRBJ1-5	NA	TRBD1	CASSQSRDSENQPQHF	TGTGCCAGCAGCCAATCTCGGGACAGTGAAAATCAGCCCCAGCATTTT
TRBV28	TRBJ2-5	few	TRBD2	CASSLGATSGRGGQETQYF	TGTGCCAGCAGTTTGGGCGCGACTAGCGGGAGGGGGGGACAAGAGACCCAGTACTTC
TRBV27	TRBJ1-1	NA	NA	CASSQPGLNTEAFF	TGTGCCAGCAGTCAGCCGGGACTGAACACTGAAGCTTTCTTT
TRBV19	TRBJ1-3	few	TRBD1	CASDRGTTGNTIYF	TGTGCCAGTGACAGGGGTACTACTGGAAACACCATATATTTT
TRBV30	TRBJ1-1	NA	NA	CAQGRGGGEAFF	TGTGCCCAGGGTCGGGGAGGCGGTGAAGCTTTCTTT
TRBV19	TRBJ2-1	once	NA	CASSSGRAGLNEQFF	TGTGCCAGTAGCTCAGGTAGGGCGGGATTAAATGAGCAGTTCTTC
TRBV10-1	TRBJ2-7	NA	NA	CASSEGYEQYF	TGCGCCAGCAGTGAAGGGTACGAGCAGTACTTC